The 17 T cell receptor beta chains presented below share a single source sample, sequenced in a study of T cell responses to AZD1222 COVID-19 vaccine. The repertoire was sequenced with immunoSEQ multiplex PCR; TCRdb's copy has only in-frame clones and lacks some. The sample holds under 150,000 clones, roughly nine tenths seen once. The sample in question was peripheral blood, obtained on day 0 of AZD1222 vaccination. The receptors shown here come from an adult in good health.

CDR3 sequence: CASSVAGNSGNTIYF. CDR3 nucleotide sequence: TGTGCCAGCAGCGTAGCGGGAAACTCTGGAAACACCATATATTTT. This rearrangement joins TRBV9 to TRBJ1-3; no firm D call. The V and J ends lost 0 bases and 0 bases respectively, with 7 bases between them. The germline CDR1 and CDR2 sequences are SGDLS and YYNGEE. This CDR3 has 15 residues.

V is TRBV10-2 and J is TRBJ2-1, with D uncertain. Germline V lookup: CDR1 WSHSY, CDR2 SAAADI. This CDR3 is built from 12 residues. V dropped 2 bases and J dropped 9 bases, with 8 bases sitting between them. Here the CDR3 DNA reads TGCGCCAGCAGTGAGCGCGTCACTGAGCAGTTCTTC. The encoded protein is CASSERVTEQFF.

The rearrangement uses TRBV2 and TRBJ2-5; 11 bases map to TRBD2. V shed 5 bases, J shed 1 base, and the junction held 12 bases outside the gene matches. This CDR3 spans 18 amino acids. Germline CDR1 reads SNHLY; CDR2 reads FYNNEI. CDR3 sequence: CASSSVLRLAGLQETQYF. The CDR3 nucleotides read TGTGCCAGCAGTTCAGTTCTTAGACTAGCGGGGCTCCAAGAGACCCAGTACTTC.

The chain combines TRBV16 with TRBJ2-2; 10 bases align to TRBD1. CDR3 size: 15 residues. From germline, CDR1 is KGHSY and CDR2 FQNENV. Losses at the gene ends were 2 bases for V and 5 bases for J; bases not matched to a gene: 2. CDR3 in DNA: TGTGCCAGCAGCCAACGGGACAGGGGAACCGGGGAGCTGTTTTTT. Its translation: CASSQRDRGTGELFF.

This rearrangement joins TRBV7-9 to TRBJ2-1, with D tentatively TRBD2 (6 bases). The CDR3 is made up of 13 amino acids. V was pared by 5 bases and J by 10 bases, with 15 bases between. Germline CDR1 and CDR2: SEHNR and FQNEAQ (reference sequence). The CDR3 loop is CASSRDFLGEQFF. DNA for the CDR3: TGTGCCAGCAGCCGGGACTTCTTGGGGGAGCAGTTCTTC.

This clone was observed once. This chain uses TRBV5-1 with TRBJ2-5; D uncertain. The CDR3 is made up of 12 amino acids. Germline V gene lookup returns CDR1 SGHRS and CDR2 YFSETQ. Trimming removed 4 bases from V and 5 bases from J, with 9 bases in between. The CDR3 region has the DNA TGCGCCAGCAGCGGATTGGGCGAGACCCAGTACTTC. It yields the protein CASSGLGETQYF. The complete variable domain, with remaining parts taken from reference TRBV5-1 and TRBJ2-5, reads KAGVTQTPRYLIKTRGQQVTLSCSPISGHRSVSWYQQTPGQGLQFLFEYFSETQRNKGNFPGRFSGRQFSNSRSEMNVSTLELGDSALYLCASSGLGETQYFGPGTRLLVL.

This clone has just one count. The genes are TRBV5-4 and TRBJ1-2; TRBD1 matches 7 bases. This CDR3 spans 14 amino acids. The junction had 3 bases not matched to a gene; V was cut back by 0 bases and J by 4 bases. Germline-derived CDR1 and CDR2 are SGHNT and YYREEE (reference sequence). The CDR3 DNA sequence: TGTGCCAGCAGCTTGGCAGGGGGAATCTATGGCTACACCTTC. Protein sequence: CASSLAGGIYGYTF.

V gene TRBV30 combines with J gene TRBJ2-1; D remains ambiguous. Germline CDR1 GTSNPN, CDR2 SVGIG (reference sequence). V was clipped by 3 bases and J by 4 bases, with 13 bases between them. The CDR3 totals 14 residues. The CDR3 reads CAWSDTTIYNEQFF. The CDR3 nucleotides are TGTGCCTGGAGCGATACTACCATATACAATGAGCAGTTCTTC.

The CDR3 here is CASSPNRDQGETQYF. DNA for the CDR3: TGTGCCAGCTCCCCGAACAGGGATCAGGGGGAGACCCAGTACTTC. The V call is TRBV18, the J call TRBJ2-5, with D perhaps TRBD1 (6 bases). Germline lookup yields CDR1 KGHSH and CDR2 LQKENI. V was shortened by 6 bases and J by 5 bases, with 19 bases between the two germline ends. CDR3 length: 15 residues.

The V gene is TRBV6-5, the J gene TRBJ1-1, with D possibly TRBD1 on 6 matching bases. The germline V gene has CDR1 MNHEY and CDR2 SVGAGI. Trimming took off 5 bases at V and 2 bases at J, with 12 bases between the two ends. The CDR3 runs 14 residues. CDR3 sequence reads: CASSTRTANTEAFF. CDR3 sequence (DNA): TGTGCCAGCAGTACTCGGACAGCTAACACTGAAGCTTTCTTT.

This clone has only one observation. This chain uses TRBV28 with TRBJ2-6, with D perhaps TRBD1 (6 bases). The CDR3 length is 15 residues. The germline V gene encodes CDR1 MDHEN and CDR2 SYDVKM. Trimming took 6 bases from V and 4 from J, leaving 13 bases between them. The DNA for the CDR3 is TGTGCCAGCAGGTCGGACAGTCCGGGGGCCAACGTCCTGACTTTC. This encodes CASRSDSPGANVLTF.

The chain has TRBV18 and TRBJ1-1, with D tentatively TRBD1 (6 bases). Trimming removed 1 base at V and 8 bases at J, with 14 bases between. The CDR3 spans 14 residues. Germline V gives CDR1 KGHSH, CDR2 LQKENI. This CDR3 is CASSPLQGGGEAFF. CDR3 bases: TGTGCCAGCTCACCACTTCAAGGGGGTGGCGAAGCTTTCTTT.

This clone appeared once. The chain is built from TRBV13 and TRBJ1-2, with D possibly TRBD1 on 5 matching bases. The V end lost 2 bases, the J end lost 4 bases, and 11 bases lay between the germline ends. Per germline, CDR1 PRHDT and CDR2 FYEKMQ (reference sequence). This CDR3 has 14 amino acids. The CDR3 sequence is CASSLSGLFYGYTF. The CDR3 DNA follows: TGTGCCAGCAGCTTATCAGGGCTCTTCTATGGCTACACCTTC.

This clone was seen only a few times. The chain uses TRBV19 and TRBJ1-4; D not resolved. This CDR3 comprises 12 residues. CDR1 and CDR2 (germline): LNHDA, SQIVND (reference sequence). Trimming stripped 8 bases from V and 4 bases from J, with 8 bases between. CDR3 DNA sequence: TGTGCCAGTGGACGGTTTAATGAAAAACTGTTTTTT. Translated, it gives CASGRFNEKLFF.

Concerning this clone itself: The same CDR3 arises from other DNA sequences in this sample as well. The rearrangement joins TRBV7-2 to TRBJ1-1; D is ambiguous. V was shortened by 2 bases and J by 2 bases, with 9 bases between the two germline ends. There are 14 residues in the CDR3. Looked up from germline, CDR1 is SGHTA and CDR2 is FQGNSA. CDR3 in DNA: TGTGCCAGCAGCTTACCGGGAAGCAACACTGAAGCTTTCTTT. It is translated as CASSLPGSNTEAFF.

This clone has just one count. V gene TRBV6-5 combines with J gene TRBJ2-7; 7 bases are shared with TRBD1. The V gene end was trimmed by 0 bases and the J gene end by 1 base; junction bases not matched to a gene: 3. The CDR3 has 15 residues. Germline loops: CDR1 MNHEY, CDR2 SVGAGI. The CDR3 reads CASSYSGQQSYEQYF. The DNA of the CDR3 is TGTGCCAGCAGTTACTCGGGACAGCAGTCCTACGAGCAGTACTTC.

The V and J genes are TRBV4-2 and TRBJ2-3; D possibly corresponds to TRBD2 (5 bases). The CDR3 totals 17 residues. V shed 3 bases and J shed 0 bases, with 16 bases lying between them. Germline V gene lookup returns CDR1 LGHNA and CDR2 YNFKEQ. CDR3 in DNA: TGTGCCAGCAGCCAGAGGGCAGCGGACGATAGCACAGATACGCAGTATTTT. Its translation: CASSQRAADDSTDTQYF.